This T cell receptor (beta chain) is from a study of control samples from healthy donors and cancer patients. There are 17 residues in the CDR3. The germline V gene encodes CDR1 KGHSH and CDR2 LQKENI. V was shortened by 2 bases and J by 7 bases, with 18 bases between the two germline ends. The assay was immunoSEQ multiplex PCR, and TCRdb's table has in-frame clones only and misses some. The repertoire holds approximately 110,000 clones, with roughly 89% as singletons. The sequenced material came from blood. The gene calls are TRBV18 and TRBJ1-6; tentative D call: TRBD1 (5 bases). The TCR comes from a woman between 50 and 59 years old in good health. CDR3 sequence reads: CASSPRGVKGGNSPLHF. The CDR3 region has the DNA TGTGCCAGCTCACCAAGAGGGGTAAAGGGTGGAAATTCACCCCTCCACTTT.